These T cell receptor beta chains were read from a single sample in a study of shared clonotypes between healthy human individuals. The data were produced by immunoSEQ multiplex PCR, yet TCRdb's version contains in-frame clones alone and is incomplete. The repertoire holds a few hundred thousand clones, with 96% as singletons. What was sequenced was memory CD8+ T cells sorted from blood. These receptor sequences come from a man younger than 45 in good health. CDR3s include the opening cysteine and the closing phenylalanine or tryptophan. A D gene is named only where the DNA matches it firmly. Where a row states a size, it is once, few, many or the class of an expanded clone; other rows omit it.

.	TRBD2	TRBV28	TRBJ2-7	TGTGCCAGCCGTAGCCAGGCATCTCGGTTTTTCGGGACTAGCGGGAGTCTTAGATCCTACGAGCAGTACTTC	CASRSQASRFFGTSGSLRSYEQYF
.	.	TRBV30	TRBJ2-7	TGTGCCTGGAGTGTTGGATGGGGAGACAGAACCTACGAGCAGTACTTC	CAWSVGWGDRTYEQYF
.	TRBD1	TRBV4-1	TRBJ2-3	TGCGCCAGCAGCCAAGAGTCTTACGACAGGGGGCAAGGAGATACGCAGTATTTT	CASSQESYDRGQGDTQYF
.	.	TRBV28	TRBJ2-7	TGTGCCAGCATTCCACGGACGGAGAATTACTACGAGCAGTACTTC	CASIPRTENYYEQYF
.	.	TRBV19	TRBJ1-5	TGTGCCAGTACTCACCACGGGGGGCCTCAGCCCCAGCATTTT	CASTHHGGPQPQHF
.	.	TRBV19	TRBJ2-3	TGTGCCAGTAGTCCAGACGGCTACCCAGATACGCAGTATTTT	CASSPDGYPDTQYF
.	.	TRBV11-3	TRBJ2-3	TGTGCCAGCAGCTTCGGGTCTAGCCCCACAGATACGCAGTATTTT	CASSFGSSPTDTQYF
.	.	TRBV28	TRBJ1-2	TGTGCCAGCAGTTTAGTGGGATGGACACCGGGGGATGGCTACACCTTC	CASSLVGWTPGDGYTF
.	.	TRBV13	TRBJ2-1	TGTGCCAGCAGCTTTCTTACAGCTCTGGATCATCGCAATGAGCAGTTCTTC	CASSFLTALDHRNEQFF
.	TRBD2	TRBV30	TRBJ2-3	TGTGCCTGGAGTGTTTTTCTGGGGACTAGCGCCACAGATACGCAGTATTTT	CAWSVFLGTSATDTQYF
.	TRBD2	TRBV19	TRBJ2-7	TGTGCCAGTAGTATAGGCCTAGCGGGAGTCTACGAGCAGTACTTC	CASSIGLAGVYEQYF
.	.	TRBV10-3	TRBJ2-2	TGTGCCATCAGTGAGTCGAAGGGGTACGGGGAGCTGTTTTTT	CAISESKGYGELFF
.	.	TRBV10-3	TRBJ2-1	TGTGCCATCAGTGAAGAGGTCCCCCCCGAGCAGTTCTTC	CAISEEVPPEQFF
.	TRBD2	TRBV7-2	TRBJ2-5	TGTGCCAGCAGCGTCTCCGGGACTATCCAAGAGACCCAGTACTTC	CASSVSGTIQETQYF
.	.	TRBV7-9	TRBJ2-3	TGTGCCAGCAGCGCCCTAGGAAGCACAGATACGCAGTATTTT	CASSALGSTDTQYF
once	.	TRBV2	TRBJ2-2	TGTGCCAGCAGTGAAGAGCCGGGGGCCGGGGAGCTGTTTTTT	CASSEEPGAGELFF
.	TRBD1	TRBV10-3	TRBJ2-2	TGTGCCATCAGGGGACAGGGGTTAACCGGGGAGCTGTTTTTT	CAIRGQGLTGELFF
.	TRBD1	TRBV30	TRBJ2-7	TGTGCCTGGGGACAGGGGACCTACGAGCAGTACTTC	CAWGQGTYEQYF
.	.	TRBV5-1	TRBJ2-1	TGCGCCAGCAGCTTACAACGCCTCTCCTACAATGAGCAGTTCTTC	CASSLQRLSYNEQFF
.	.	TRBV4-1	TRBJ2-7	TGCGCCAGCAGCCAGGGAGGAGACGAGCAGTACTTC	CASSQGGDEQYF
.	.	TRBV6-6	TRBJ1-2	TGTGCCAGCAGTTACCAAAGACAGGGCTACACCTTC	CASSYQRQGYTF
.	.	TRBV4-2	TRBJ1-1	TGTGCCAGCAGCCACCCTGGAGGGGGGGGCTACACTGAAGCTTTCTTT	CASSHPGGGGYTEAFF
.	.	TRBV2	TRBJ2-7	TGTGCCAGCAGTGAGCAGTACGAGCAGTACTTC	CASSEQYEQYF
.	.	TRBV30	TRBJ2-7	TGTGCCTGGAACTTTCGACGGGAGACAGGTTCCTACGAGCAGTACTTC	CAWNFRRETGSYEQYF
.	.	TRBV11-2	TRBJ2-2	TGTGCCAGCAGCTTTTTGACTTTCTCCGGGGAGCTGTTTTTT	CASSFLTFSGELFF
.	TRBD1	TRBV5-1	TRBJ1-2	TGCGCCAGCAGCTCCCAGGGACAGTCCTACTATGGCTACACCTTC	CASSSQGQSYYGYTF
once	TRBD2	TRBV5-6	TRBJ2-3	TGTGCCAGCAGCTTAGATCCCTACCGGACTAGCGCGAGCACAGATACGCAGTATTTT	CASSLDPYRTSASTDTQYF
.	TRBD2	TRBV11-2	TRBJ2-3	TGTGCCAGCAGCTTAGATGGGGTAGCGGGAGTTACAGATACGCAGTATTTT	CASSLDGVAGVTDTQYF
.	.	TRBV4-1	TRBJ2-1	TGCGCCAGCAGCCATGGGTTGACCTCGGGCTATGAGCAGTTCTTC	CASSHGLTSGYEQFF
once	.	TRBV2	TRBJ2-7	TGTGCCAGCAGGGCCTACGAGCAGTACTTC	CASRAYEQYF
.	.	TRBV27	TRBJ1-1	TGTGCCAGCAGTTTGGGAGGCATGAACACTGAAGCTTTCTTT	CASSLGGMNTEAFF
.	.	TRBV7-8	TRBJ2-1	TGTGCCAGCAGCTTAGTGGTGGGAGATGAGCAGTTCTTC	CASSLVVGDEQFF
.	.	TRBV4-1	TRBJ1-5	TGCGCCAGCAGTCAAGGGCCCCCGGGGTTAATTCAGCCCCAGCATTTT	CASSQGPPGLIQPQHF
.	.	TRBV6-6	TRBJ1-2	TGTGCCAGCAGTTGGGCAGGGGTTAACTATGGCTACACCTTC	CASSWAGVNYGYTF
.	TRBD1	TRBV4-2	TRBJ1-5	TGTGCCAGCAGCGGACACAGGGGGAGCAATCAGCCCCAGCATTTT	CASSGHRGSNQPQHF
.	TRBD2	TRBV30	TRBJ2-6	TGTGCCTGCGGGAGGGGGGCCGCCCGCCGAGGGGCCAACGTCCTGACTTTC	CACGRGAARRGANVLTF
.	TRBD1	TRBV6-1	TRBJ1-5	TGTGCCAGCAGTGAAAAAAACCTGGGACAGGGAAATCAGCCCCAGCATTTT	CASSEKNLGQGNQPQHF
.	TRBD2	TRBV28	TRBJ2-7	TGTGCCAGCAGTCAAGATGCGGGAGTTTCCTACGAGCAGTACTTC	CASSQDAGVSYEQYF
.	.	TRBV6-6	TRBJ2-7	TGTGCCAGCAGATCCTCCGGGACCCGAAGCCACGAGCAGTACTTC	CASRSSGTRSHEQYF
.	.	TRBV7-8	TRBJ1-1	TGTGCCAGCAGCTTAGGTTCGGGGGCTGAAGCTTTCTTT	CASSLGSGAEAFF
.	.	TRBV28	TRBJ1-5	TGTGCCACCAGTACAGGAGGCTTAGGCAATCAGCCCCAGCATTTT	CATSTGGLGNQPQHF
.	.	TRBV30	TRBJ2-7	TGTGCCTGGAGTGTAGACGCCCCCGTCGAGCAGTACTTC	CAWSVDAPVEQYF
.	TRBD2	TRBV6-5	TRBJ2-7	TGTGCCAGCAGCCGGAGCGGGAGAGCCTCCTACGAGCAGTACTTC	CASSRSGRASYEQYF
.	.	TRBV7-9	TRBJ2-2	TGTGCCAGCAGCTTGGGGCCTGAGATTGCGAACACCGGGGAGCTGTTTTTT	CASSLGPEIANTGELFF
.	.	TRBV29-1	TRBJ1-1	TGCAGCGTTGCGGGGTCAGTTAACACTGAAGCTTTCTTT	CSVAGSVNTEAFF
.	TRBD1	TRBV28	TRBJ1-3	TGTGCCAGCAGTGAACAGGGGGCTAGAAACACCATATATTTT	CASSEQGARNTIYF
.	.	TRBV4-2	TRBJ2-5	TGTGCCAGCAGCCCCGATATAAAGACCCAGTACTTC	CASSPDIKTQYF
few	.	TRBV28	TRBJ2-3	TGTGCCAGCAGTTCCCTCGGAGGCACAGATACGCAGTATTTT	CASSSLGGTDTQYF
.	TRBD2	TRBV19	TRBJ2-7	TGTGCCAGTAGTAGCGGGAGTGTCGTGCCCTACGAGCAGTACTTC	CASSSGSVVPYEQYF
.	TRBD2	TRBV7-2	TRBJ2-3	TGTGCCAGCAGCTTCCGGACTAGCGTGGGCACAGATACGCAGTATTTT	CASSFRTSVGTDTQYF